Listed below are T cell receptor beta chains from one sample, sequenced in a study of PD-L1 blockade in urothelial cancer. TCRdb's copy holds only in-frame clones and misses some; the assay was immunoSEQ multiplex PCR. The table includes tens of thousands of clones, roughly 90% detected once. The sample here was PBMCs, taken around atezolizumab (anti-PD-L1) treatment. Receptor source: a woman aged 80 or older with urothelial cancer. CDR3s include the opening cysteine and the closing phenylalanine or tryptophan. Each record gives: CDR3 length, clone size, V gene, J gene, D gene, CDR3 protein, CDR3 DNA. The D gene is left open where the match is weak. The size entry is marked missing in some rows and otherwise reads once, few, many or a size class.

17	NA	TRBV6-1	TRBJ2-2	TRBD2	CASSEEASGRAAGELFF	TGTGCCAGCAGTGAAGAGGCTAGCGGGAGGGCCGCCGGGGAGCTGTTTTTT
14	NA	TRBV27	TRBJ2-3	TRBD1	CASSQRQGWDTQYF	TGTGCCAGCAGTCAACGACAGGGTTGGGATACGCAGTATTTT
15	NA	TRBV2	TRBJ1-5	NA	CASSAQGLERQPQHF	TGTGCCAGCAGTGCCCAGGGGCTAGAACGTCAGCCCCAGCATTTT
18	NA	TRBV11-2	TRBJ2-1	NA	CASSLTQPTSSSYNEQFF	TGTGCCAGCAGCTTAACGCAACCAACATCTAGCTCCTACAATGAGCAGTTCTTC
14	NA	TRBV19	TRBJ2-7	TRBD1	CASSKGQSPYEQYF	TGTGCCAGTAGTAAGGGACAGAGTCCCTACGAGCAGTACTTC
15	NA	TRBV6-6	TRBJ2-1	TRBD2	CASSPGRGAGNEQFF	TGTGCCAGCAGCCCCGGGAGGGGGGCGGGCAATGAGCAGTTCTTC
14	NA	TRBV7-9	TRBJ1-5	NA	CASSLVGGGQPQHF	TGTGCCAGCAGCTTAGTTGGGGGCGGTCAGCCCCAGCATTTT
16	NA	TRBV9	TRBJ2-4	TRBD2	CASSVVPAGVGNIQYF	TGTGCCAGCAGCGTAGTTCCAGCGGGAGTCGGCAACATTCAGTACTTC
12	NA	TRBV2	TRBJ2-7	NA	CASRRWQGEQYF	TGTGCCAGCAGAAGGTGGCAGGGCGAGCAGTACTTC
21	NA	TRBV7-2	TRBJ1-4	TRBD1	CASSLAFRDRALPATNEKLFF	TGTGCCAGCAGCTTAGCATTTAGGGACAGGGCCCTACCGGCAACTAATGAAAAACTGTTTTTT
16	once	TRBV10-3	TRBJ1-1	NA	CAIAQNGARFASEAFF	TGTGCCATCGCCCAGAATGGGGCGCGATTTGCTTCTGAAGCTTTCTTT
15	NA	TRBV5-6	TRBJ1-3	NA	CASSVTGSSGNTIYF	TGTGCCAGCAGTGTGACAGGATCTTCTGGAAACACCATATATTTT
14	NA	TRBV9	TRBJ2-7	NA	CASSVSEDRLEQYF	TGTGCCAGCAGCGTATCGGAGGACCGACTGGAGCAGTACTTC
14	NA	TRBV10-3	TRBJ2-5	TRBD2	CAIAGAGGKGTQYF	TGTGCCATCGCGGGCGCGGGGGGCAAAGGGACCCAGTACTTC
16	NA	TRBV2	TRBJ1-1	TRBD1	CASSFDPGQGNTEAFF	TGTGCCAGCTCCTTCGACCCGGGACAGGGTAACACTGAAGCTTTCTTT
14	NA	TRBV30	TRBJ2-5	NA	CAWSVRGRQETQYF	TGTGCCTGGAGTGTACGGGGGAGGCAAGAGACCCAGTACTTC
18	NA	TRBV9	TRBJ1-3	NA	CASSVSARALLSGNTIYF	TGTGCCAGCAGCGTATCAGCGAGGGCGCTGCTCTCTGGAAACACCATATATTTT
13	NA	TRBV28	TRBJ1-1	NA	CASPGSGDTEAFF	TGTGCCTCCCCGGGGAGCGGGGACACTGAAGCTTTCTTT
14	NA	TRBV7-3	TRBJ2-5	TRBD2	CASSSGLVGETQYF	TGTGCCAGCAGCTCCGGACTAGTGGGGGAGACCCAGTACTTC
14	once	TRBV30	TRBJ1-5	TRBD1	CAWSGTGDGQPQHF	TGTGCCTGGAGCGGGACAGGCGATGGTCAGCCCCAGCATTTT
12	few	TRBV18	TRBJ1-2	NA	CASSPVIEGYTF	TGTGCCAGCTCACCAGTTATCGAGGGCTACACCTTC
15	NA	TRBV27	TRBJ2-2	TRBD2	CASSPGLAGAGELFF	TGTGCCAGCAGTCCAGGACTAGCGGGAGCCGGGGAGCTGTTTTTT
16	NA	TRBV9	TRBJ1-3	NA	CASSVGRGSSGNTIYF	TGTGCCAGCAGCGTAGGAAGGGGGAGCTCTGGAAACACCATATATTTT
15	NA	TRBV5-1	TRBJ2-7	TRBD2	CASSLVAGGGYEQYF	TGCGCCAGCAGCTTGGTGGCGGGAGGGGGGTACGAGCAGTACTTC
15	NA	TRBV5-5	TRBJ1-2	NA	CASSLSTASNYGYTF	TGTGCCAGCAGCTTGAGCACAGCCAGTAACTATGGCTACACCTTC
13	NA	TRBV4-1	TRBJ2-1	NA	CASSQDDSGPIFF	TGCGCCAGCAGCCAAGATGATAGCGGTCCCATTTTCTTC
16	NA	TRBV9	TRBJ2-3	NA	CASSVARSTSTDTQYF	TGTGCCAGCAGCGTAGCACGGAGCACTAGCACAGATACGCAGTATTTT
15	NA	TRBV6-1	TRBJ2-7	TRBD2	CASSGLAVGSYEQYF	TGTGCCAGCAGTGGACTAGCGGTAGGCTCCTACGAGCAGTACTTC
13	NA	TRBV6-6	TRBJ2-7	TRBD2	CASSLAGSYEQYF	TGTGCCAGCAGTTTAGCGGGGTCCTACGAGCAGTACTTC
14	NA	TRBV25-1	TRBJ2-5	NA	CASSESRSQETQYF	TGTGCCAGCAGTGAATCACGCAGTCAAGAGACCCAGTACTTC
13	NA	TRBV6-1	TRBJ2-1	NA	CASRQPPGKEQFF	TGTGCCAGCAGACAGCCTCCCGGGAAGGAGCAGTTCTTC
12	few	TRBV2	TRBJ1-1	NA	CASSSTYTEAFF	TGTGCCAGCAGTTCAACATACACTGAAGCTTTCTTT
15	NA	TRBV30	TRBJ2-7	NA	CAWSGGLVSSYEQYF	TGTGCCTGGAGTGGAGGACTGGTTAGCTCCTACGAGCAGTACTTC
13	NA	TRBV25-1	TRBJ1-2	NA	CASSEQGYYGYTF	TGTGCCAGCAGTGAACAGGGTTACTATGGCTACACCTTC
14	NA	TRBV7-9	TRBJ2-7	NA	CASSLDPGVSEQYF	TGTGCCAGCAGCTTAGACCCGGGAGTCTCCGAGCAGTACTTC
13	NA	TRBV9	TRBJ1-2	TRBD1	CASSKQGKDGYTF	TGTGCCAGCAGCAAACAGGGGAAGGATGGCTACACCTTC
18	NA	TRBV7-9	TRBJ2-1	NA	CASSGKVWGPGRYNEQFF	TGTGCCAGCAGCGGAAAGGTTTGGGGGCCAGGGCGCTACAATGAGCAGTTCTTC
16	NA	TRBV28	TRBJ2-7	NA	CASRDRTGPPSYEQYF	TGTGCCAGCAGAGACAGGACCGGTCCCCCTTCCTACGAGCAGTACTTC
14	NA	TRBV19	TRBJ1-1	TRBD1	CASSLTGMNTEAFF	TGTGCCAGTAGTTTGACAGGGATGAACACTGAAGCTTTCTTT
14	once	TRBV30	TRBJ1-3	TRBD1	CAWSKKQGRNTIYF	TGTGCCTGGAGTAAGAAACAGGGGAGGAACACCATATATTTT
14	NA	TRBV27	TRBJ1-1	TRBD1	CASRPIPGGTEAFF	TGTGCCAGCAGGCCAATCCCAGGGGGCACTGAAGCTTTCTTT
14	NA	TRBV6-1	TRBJ2-3	NA	CASSEVTERDTQYF	TGTGCCAGCAGTGAGGTGACAGAGAGAGATACGCAGTATTTT
15	NA	TRBV19	TRBJ2-5	TRBD2	CASRSPGLAKETQYF	TGTGCCAGTAGGAGCCCGGGACTAGCTAAAGAGACCCAGTACTTC
12	NA	TRBV30	TRBJ1-1	NA	CASREGITEAFF	TGTGCATCGAGGGAGGGGATCACTGAAGCTTTCTTT
13	few	TRBV30	TRBJ1-1	NA	CAWSVQENTEAFF	TGTGCCTGGAGTGTCCAGGAGAACACTGAAGCTTTCTTT
13	NA	TRBV27	TRBJ1-1	TRBD1	CASNLDRGTEAFF	TGTGCCAGCAACCTTGACAGGGGCACTGAAGCTTTCTTT
11	NA	TRBV30	TRBJ1-2	NA	CAWSPGDGYTF	TGTGCCTGGAGCCCGGGGGATGGCTACACCTTC
13	NA	TRBV5-6	TRBJ1-5	NA	CASSGRGGQPQHF	TGTGCCAGCAGCGGTAGGGGCGGCCAGCCCCAGCATTTT
16	NA	TRBV10-3	TRBJ2-7	TRBD1	CAISPNSGTGTYEQYF	TGTGCCATCAGCCCTAACTCCGGGACAGGGACCTACGAGCAGTACTTC
15	once	TRBV30	TRBJ2-7	NA	CAWKRGGDFPYEQYF	TGTGCCTGGAAAAGGGGGGGTGACTTTCCCTACGAGCAGTACTTC
13	NA	TRBV27	TRBJ1-1	NA	CASSPLGNTEAFF	TGTGCCAGCAGTCCTCTAGGGAACACTGAAGCTTTCTTT
15	NA	TRBV5-1	TRBJ1-1	TRBD1	CASSAQTGVGTEAFF	TGCGCCAGCAGCGCCCAAACAGGGGTCGGCACTGAAGCTTTCTTT
15	NA	TRBV9	TRBJ2-1	NA	CASSVVGGSYNEQFF	TGTGCCAGCAGCGTAGTAGGCGGCTCCTACAATGAGCAGTTCTTC
16	once	TRBV27	TRBJ2-5	TRBD2	CASSLGLAGGTRAQYF	TGTGCCAGCAGTTTAGGTCTAGCGGGAGGGACAAGGGCCCAGTACTTC
14	NA	TRBV27	TRBJ2-7	NA	CASSLAGLSYEQYF	TGTGCCAGCAGTTTAGCGGGCCTTTCCTACGAGCAGTACTTC